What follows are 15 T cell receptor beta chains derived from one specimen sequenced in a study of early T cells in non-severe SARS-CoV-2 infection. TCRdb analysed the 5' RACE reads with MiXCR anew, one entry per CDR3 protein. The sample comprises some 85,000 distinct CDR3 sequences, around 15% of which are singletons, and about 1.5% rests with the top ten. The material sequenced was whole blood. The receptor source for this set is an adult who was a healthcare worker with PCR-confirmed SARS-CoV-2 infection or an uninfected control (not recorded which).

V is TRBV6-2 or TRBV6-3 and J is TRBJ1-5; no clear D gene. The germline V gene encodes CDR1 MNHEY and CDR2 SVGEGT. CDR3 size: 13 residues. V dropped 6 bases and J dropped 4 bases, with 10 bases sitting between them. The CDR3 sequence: CASSSAWNQPQHF. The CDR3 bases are TGTGCCAGCAGCTCCGCCTGGAATCAGCCCCAGCATTTT.

CDR3 DNA sequence: TGTGCCAGCAGCTTACCCCCGGGGCGGGGGGTTGGCGAGCAGTACTTC. Encoded protein: CASSLPPGRGVGEQYF. The chain is built from TRBV7-9 and TRBJ2-7, with TRBD2 matching 8 bases. The CDR3 has 16 residues. Germline-derived CDR1 and CDR2 are SEHNR and FQNEAQ (reference sequence). After removal of 2 bases from V and 6 bases from J, the junction contained 12 bases not matched to a gene.

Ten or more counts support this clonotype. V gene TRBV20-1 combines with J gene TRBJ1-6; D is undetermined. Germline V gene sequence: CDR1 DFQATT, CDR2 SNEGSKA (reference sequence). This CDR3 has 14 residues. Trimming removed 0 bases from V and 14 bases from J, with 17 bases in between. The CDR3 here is CSARDSRGGWALHF. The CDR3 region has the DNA TGCAGTGCTAGAGATAGTCGGGGAGGTTGGGCCCTCCACTTT.

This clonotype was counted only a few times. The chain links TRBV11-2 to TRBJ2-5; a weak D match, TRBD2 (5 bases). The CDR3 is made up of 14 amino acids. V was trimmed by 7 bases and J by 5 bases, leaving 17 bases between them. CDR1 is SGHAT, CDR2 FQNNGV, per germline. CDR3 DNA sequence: TGTGCCAGCAAGCGGACCCCGGCGGTGGAGACCCAGTACTTC. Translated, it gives CASKRTPAVETQYF.

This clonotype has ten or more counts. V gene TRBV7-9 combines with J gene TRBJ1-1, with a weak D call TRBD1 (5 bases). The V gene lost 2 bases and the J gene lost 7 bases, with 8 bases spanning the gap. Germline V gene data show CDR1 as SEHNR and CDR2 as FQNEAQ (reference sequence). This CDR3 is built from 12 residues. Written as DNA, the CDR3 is TGTGCCAGCAGCTTACGGGGGGGTGAAGCTTTCTTT. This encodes CASSLRGGEAFF.

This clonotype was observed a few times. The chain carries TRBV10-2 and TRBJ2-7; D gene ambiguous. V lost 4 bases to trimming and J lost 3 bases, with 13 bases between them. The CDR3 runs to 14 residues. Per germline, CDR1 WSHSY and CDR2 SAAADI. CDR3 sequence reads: CASSAWVPNYEQYF. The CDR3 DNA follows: TGCGCCAGCAGTGCTTGGGTCCCTAACTACGAGCAGTACTTC.

CDR3 DNA sequence: TGTGCCAGCAGTCCTCCAGGACAGGTTCACTACGAGCAGTACTTC. This sequence encodes CASSPPGQVHYEQYF. V usage is TRBV27 and J usage is TRBJ2-7, with TRBD1 matching 7 bases. The V gene end was trimmed by 5 bases and the J gene end by 3 bases; junction bases not matched to a gene: 10. The CDR3 has 15 amino acids. The germline V gene encodes CDR1 MNHEY and CDR2 SMNVEV (reference sequence).

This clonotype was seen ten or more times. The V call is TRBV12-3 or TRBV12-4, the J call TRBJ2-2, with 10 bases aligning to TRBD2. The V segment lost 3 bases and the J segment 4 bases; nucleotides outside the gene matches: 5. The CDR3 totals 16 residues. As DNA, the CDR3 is TGTGCCAGCAGTTTTGGTAGCGGGGGGATCACCGGGGAGCTGTTTTTT. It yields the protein CASSFGSGGITGELFF.

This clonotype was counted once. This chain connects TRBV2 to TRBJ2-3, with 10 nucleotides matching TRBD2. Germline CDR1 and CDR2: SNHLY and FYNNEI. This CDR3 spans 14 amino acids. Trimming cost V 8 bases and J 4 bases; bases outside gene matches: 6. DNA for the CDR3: TGTGCCAGCGGGAGCGGGGGGGCCGCAGATACGCAGTATTTT. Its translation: CASGSGGAADTQYF.

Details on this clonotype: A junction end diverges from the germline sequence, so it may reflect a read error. Here the CDR3 DNA reads TGCAGTGCTAGCCCGGTTCAGATACCCTACGAGCAGAACTTC. Encoded protein: CSASPVQIPYEQNF. The rearrangement uses TRBV20-1 and TRBJ2-7; D is uncertain. CDR1 and CDR2 from the germline V gene are DFQATT and SNEGSKA (reference sequence). The CDR3 is made up of 14 amino acids.

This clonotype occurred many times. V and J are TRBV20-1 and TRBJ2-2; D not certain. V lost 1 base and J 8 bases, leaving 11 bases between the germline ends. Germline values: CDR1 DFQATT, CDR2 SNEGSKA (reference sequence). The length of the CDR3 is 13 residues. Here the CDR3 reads CSARVAAKGELFF. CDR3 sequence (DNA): TGCAGTGCTAGAGTCGCAGCGAAGGGGGAGCTGTTTTTT.

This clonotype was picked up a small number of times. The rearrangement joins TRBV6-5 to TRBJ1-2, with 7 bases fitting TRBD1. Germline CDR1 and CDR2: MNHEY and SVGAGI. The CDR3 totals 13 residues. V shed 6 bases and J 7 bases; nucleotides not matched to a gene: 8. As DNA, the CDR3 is TGTGCCAGCAGCTTCGACAGGGCGGGTGGCTACACCTTC. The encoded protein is CASSFDRAGGYTF.

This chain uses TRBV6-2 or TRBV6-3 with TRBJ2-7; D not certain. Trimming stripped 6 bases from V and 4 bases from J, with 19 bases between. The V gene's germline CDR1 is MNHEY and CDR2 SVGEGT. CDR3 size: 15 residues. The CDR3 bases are TGTGCCAGCAGGGGCCGCGGCAGGATTGATTACGAGCAGTACTTC. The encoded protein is CASRGRGRIDYEQYF.

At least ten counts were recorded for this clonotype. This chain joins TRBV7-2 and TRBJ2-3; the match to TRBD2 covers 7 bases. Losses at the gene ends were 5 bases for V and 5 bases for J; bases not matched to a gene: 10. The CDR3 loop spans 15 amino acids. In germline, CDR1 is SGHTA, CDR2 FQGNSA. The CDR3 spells CASSPLSAGEDTQYF. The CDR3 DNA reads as TGTGCCAGCAGCCCACTCTCCGCGGGAGAAGATACGCAGTATTTT. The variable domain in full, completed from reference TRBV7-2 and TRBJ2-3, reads GAGVSQSPSNKVTEKGKDVELRCDPISGHTALYWYRQSLGQGLEFLIYFQGNSAPDKSGLPSDRFSAERTGGSVSTLTIQRTQQEDSAVYLCASSPLSAGEDTQYFGPGTRLTVL.

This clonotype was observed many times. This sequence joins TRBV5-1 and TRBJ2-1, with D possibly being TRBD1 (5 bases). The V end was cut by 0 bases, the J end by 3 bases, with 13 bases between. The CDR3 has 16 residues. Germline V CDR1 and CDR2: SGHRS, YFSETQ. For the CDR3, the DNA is TGCGCCAGCAGCTTGGGTAGGACAACCCTCTACAATGAGCAGTTCTTC. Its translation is CASSLGRTTLYNEQFF.